These T cell receptor beta chains were read from a single sample in a study of blood T cells in healthy people across ages. Each CDR3 protein gets one entry after TCRdb re-called the 5' RACE reads with MiXCR. Among approximately 2,000,000 distinct CDR3 sequences, roughly 43% were seen once, and the ten largest hold more than 20%. Sequences were obtained from blood. Every receptor here comes from a human donor in good health. Both conserved end residues are part of each CDR3. Each record gives: D gene, J gene, clone size, V gene, CDR3 protein, CDR3 DNA. A D gene is named only where the DNA matches it firmly. Size is stated for part of the rows, as once, few or many counts, or as a class when the clone is expanded.

TRBD2,TRBJ2-7,few,TRBV6-5,CASSRTSMGEQYF,TGTGCCAGCAGCAGGACTAGTATGGGGGAGCAGTACTTC
TRBD1,TRBJ2-7,few,TRBV7-8,CASRPGTGESYEQYF,TGTGCCAGCAGACCGGGGACAGGGGAATCCTACGAGCAGTACTTC
-,TRBJ2-5,-,TRBV5-4,CASSLGGATGQETQYF,TGTGCCAGCAGCTTGGGGGGGGCAACAGGACAAGAGACCCAGTACTTC
TRBD1,TRBJ2-1,-,TRBV2,CASSESGTDSYNEQFF,TGTGCCAGCAGTGAATCGGGGACAGACTCCTACAATGAGCAGTTCTTC
-,TRBJ2-7,few,TRBV15,CATSRGELQDSYEQYF,TGTGCCACCAGCAGAGGGGAACTGCAAGACTCCTACGAGCAGTACTTC
-,TRBJ1-3,once,TRBV7-2,CASSFQTAGSTRYF,TGTGCCAGCAGCTTCCAGACGGCTGGAAGCACCAGATATTTT
TRBD1,TRBJ1-2,-,TRBV7-2,CASSFGRGRYGYTF,TGTGCCAGCAGCTTCGGCAGGGGGAGGTATGGCTACACCTTC
-,TRBJ2-5,-,TRBV6-6,CASSYIPGTSQETQYF,TGTGCCAGCAGTTACATACCCGGGACTTCCCAAGAGACCCAGTACTTC
-,TRBJ2-6,-,TRBV7-2,CASSLRAGHTGANVLTF,TGTGCCAGCAGCTTAAGGGCAGGGCACACTGGGGCCAACGTCCTGACTTTC
-,TRBJ1-6,-,TRBV10-3,CAISEISGGSYNSPLHF,TGTGCCATCAGTGAAATTTCTGGTGGCTCCTATAATTCACCCCTCCACTTT
-,TRBJ1-4,-,TRBV6-2/TRBV6-3,CASSSRAGATNAKLFF,TGCGCCAGCAGTTCCCGAGCGGGAGCAACTAATGCAAAACTGTTTTTT
-,TRBJ2-7,few,TRBV20-1,CSASRDFPYEQYF,TGCAGTGCTAGCCGGGACTTCCCATACGAGCAGTACTTC
-,TRBJ2-5,many,TRBV27,CASSPQRRETQYF,TGTGCCAGCAGTCCCCAACGGAGGGAGACCCAGTACTTC
-,TRBJ1-4,-,TRBV7-2,CASSLGVTGEKLFF,TGTGCCAGCAGCTTAGGAGTGACAGGAGAAAAACTGTTTTTT
-,TRBJ2-7,few,TRBV4-3,CASSQGLQQGLSYEQYF,TGCGCCAGCAGCCAAGGCCTCCAACAGGGCCTTTCCTACGAGCAGTACTTC
-,TRBJ2-5,-,TRBV5-1,CASSYQTTPQETQYF,TGCGCCAGCAGCTACCAAACAACACCCCAAGAGACCCAGTACTTC
TRBD2,TRBJ2-5,-,TRBV18,CASSPLPAGAHQETQYF,TGTGCCAGCTCACCCCTCCCAGCGGGGGCCCATCAAGAGACCCAGTACTTC
-,TRBJ2-5,few,TRBV9,CASSVDQMETQYF,TGTGCCAGCAGCGTAGACCAGATGGAAACCCAGTACTTC
-,TRBJ2-1,-,TRBV6-2/TRBV6-3,CASSYWGSRDNEQFF,TGTGCCAGCAGTTATTGGGGGTCCCGAGACAATGAGCAGTTCTTC
-,TRBJ1-2,-,TRBV6-1,CASSDEAEGFRLYGYTF,TGTGCCAGCAGTGATGAAGCTGAAGGATTTAGGTTATATGGCTACACCTTC
-,TRBJ1-2,-,TRBV4-3,CASSQDQTANYGYTF,TGCGCCAGCAGCCAAGATCAGACAGCTAACTATGGCTACACCTTC
-,TRBJ2-5,-,TRBV6-2/TRBV6-3,CASRTEGDEQYF,TGTGCCAGCCGAACCGAGGGCGATGAGCAGTACTTC
-,TRBJ1-2,-,TRBV9,CASSVAGGALGYTF,TGTGCCAGCAGCGTAGCTGGAGGGGCGTTGGGCTACACCTTC
TRBD2,TRBJ2-1,-,TRBV3-1,CASSIGLAGNNEQFF,TGTGCCAGCAGTATCGGACTAGCGGGGAACAATGAGCAGTTCTTC
-,TRBJ1-3,-,TRBV24-1,CAPSGGAGNTIYF,TGTGCCCCCAGTGGAGGGGCTGGAAACACCATATATTTT
TRBD1,TRBJ2-7,few,TRBV12-3/TRBV12-4,CASSLIGTGQGEQYF,TGTGCCAGCAGTTTAATCGGGACAGGACAAGGGGAGCAGTACTTC
-,TRBJ1-1,few,TRBV5-1,CASSLGRMSAEAFF,TGCGCCAGCAGCTTGGGCAGGATGAGCGCCGAAGCTTTCTTT
TRBD2,TRBJ2-1,few,TRBV29-1,CSVASGGAGEQFF,TGCAGCGTTGCTAGCGGGGGGGCGGGTGAGCAGTTCTTC
TRBD1,TRBJ2-7,-,TRBV6-2/TRBV6-3,CASRPRTGADEQYF,TGTGCCAGCAGGCCTAGGACAGGGGCGGACGAGCAGTACTTC
-,TRBJ2-2,few,TRBV12-3/TRBV12-4,CASSFQGTDTGELFF,TGTGCCAGCAGTTTTCAAGGGACGGACACCGGGGAGCTGTTTTTT
TRBD1,TRBJ2-1,-,TRBV27,CAGSWRTGWYNEQFF,TGTGCCGGCAGTTGGAGGACAGGGTGGTACAATGAGCAGTTCTTC
TRBD2,TRBJ2-7,-,TRBV3-1,CASSQASGRYEQYF,TGTGCCAGCAGCCAGGCTAGCGGGCGCTACGAGCAGTACTTC
-,TRBJ1-2,-,TRBV20-1,CSATPGGIYYGYTF,TGCAGTGCTACCCCGGGCGGTATTTACTATGGCTACACCTTC
-,TRBJ1-2,few,TRBV5-5,CASSQNGIPNYGYTF,TGTGCCAGCAGCCAGAATGGGATCCCAAACTATGGCTACACCTTC
-,TRBJ2-7,-,TRBV29-1,CSVEDQSLPTYEQYF,TGCAGCGTTGAAGATCAATCACTCCCCACTTACGAGCAGTACTTC
-,TRBJ2-7,-,TRBV27,CASGFCPECEQYF,TGTGCCAGCGGTTTCTGCCCCGAGTGCGAGCAGTACTTC
-,TRBJ2-5,-,TRBV5-1,CASSLEGDKTQYF,TGCGCCAGCAGCTTGGAAGGGGATAAGACCCAGTACTTC
TRBD2,TRBJ2-1,many,TRBV9,CASSPGTSGGLYNEQFF,TGTGCCAGCAGCCCCGGGACTAGCGGGGGGCTGTACAATGAGCAGTTCTTC
TRBD2,TRBJ2-1,-,TRBV15,CATSTNPLTSFVDEQFF,TGTGCCACCAGCACGAACCCCCTGACTAGCTTTGTGGATGAGCAGTTCTTC
-,TRBJ1-1,-,TRBV29-1,CSVGTGVNTEAFF,TGCAGCGTGGGGACGGGGGTGAACACTGAAGCTTTCTTT
-,TRBJ1-2,-,TRBV11-2,CVSSLIGLRGYGYTF,TGTGTCAGCAGCTTAATAGGATTAAGGGGCTATGGCTACACCTTC
-,TRBJ2-7,-,TRBV5-1,CASSFTDSSYEQYF,TGCGCCAGCAGCTTTACGGACAGTTCCTACGAGCAGTACTTC
-,TRBJ2-5,many,TRBV20-1,CSARGGTQETQYF,TGCAGTGCTAGAGGGGGGACTCAAGAGACCCAGTACTTC
TRBD2,TRBJ2-5,-,TRBV7-2,CASSWGGSKGETQYF,TGTGCCAGCAGCTGGGGGGGGTCAAAAGGGGAGACCCAGTACTTC
-,TRBJ2-7,few,TRBV12-3/TRBV12-4,CASSRGFYEQYF,TGTGCCAGCAGTAGGGGTTTCTACGAGCAGTACTTC
-,TRBJ2-7,many,TRBV4-3,CASSQVLGEGEQYF,TGCGCCAGCAGCCAAGTACTTGGAGAAGGCGAGCAGTACTTC
TRBD1,TRBJ2-1,-,TRBV29-1,CSVVVGTAYNEQFF,TGCAGCGTTGTGGTCGGGACAGCCTACAATGAGCAGTTCTTC
TRBD2,TRBJ2-1,-,TRBV4-3,CASSQDLAGGVDEQFF,TGCGCCAGCAGCCAAGATCTGGCGGGGGGTGTAGATGAGCAGTTCTTC
-,TRBJ2-1,-,TRBV20-1,CSASPSFNEQFF,TGCAGTGCGTCCCCCTCTTTCAATGAGCAGTTCTTC
TRBD1,TRBJ1-2,few,TRBV7-2,CASSGTGTTYGYTF,TGTGCCAGCAGCGGGACAGGAACGACCTATGGCTACACCTTC
TRBD1,TRBJ2-1,few,TRBV3-1,CASSSGTDNEQFF,TGTGCCAGCAGCTCAGGGACAGACAATGAGCAGTTCTTC
-,TRBJ2-6,-,TRBV12-3/TRBV12-4,CASSLYQVSGANVLTF,TGTGCCAGCAGTTTATATCAGGTCTCTGGGGCCAACGTCCTGACTTTC
-,TRBJ2-1,-,TRBV6-2/TRBV6-3,CASSYGENNEQFF,TGTGCCAGCAGTTACGGGGAAAACAATGAGCAGTTCTTC
-,TRBJ2-5,few,TRBV6-2/TRBV6-3,CASKGSQSGDQYF,TGTGCCAGCAAAGGTTCGCAGTCGGGGGACCAGTACTTC
-,TRBJ1-2,-,TRBV29-1,CSWTVTYGYTF,TGTAGCTGGACAGTTACCTATGGCTACACCTTC
-,TRBJ2-4,-,TRBV7-9,CASRRDSTSYEQYF,TGTGCCAGCAGGCGGGACAGCACTTCCTACGAACAGTACTTC
-,TRBJ2-2,-,TRBV4-3,CASSPLFGKYRGGELFF,TGCGCCAGCAGCCCCCTGTTTGGGAAGTACCGAGGCGGGGAGCTGTTTTTT
-,TRBJ1-5,few,TRBV4-3,CASSQDGKIRWAAEPQHF,TGCGCCAGCAGCCAAGATGGAAAAATACGCTGGGCGGCGGAGCCCCAGCATTTT
-,TRBJ1-6,few,TRBV6-6,CASSYDERNSPLHF,TGTGCCAGCAGTTATGATGAGAGAAATTCACCCCTCCACTTT
-,TRBJ2-6,-,TRBV29-1,CSGGTPGANVLTF,TGCAGCGGTGGGACACCTGGGGCCAACGTCCTGACTTTC